This TCR beta chain was retrieved from a study of blood T cell repertoires in COVID-19. Across the whole study: Material from acute and convalescent COVID-19 was sourced from the United States, Italy and Spain. In each case, the material was cDNA or gDNA derived from T cells, B-cell-depleted T cells, or PBMCs.

CDR3 length equals 11 residues. With 4 bases removed from V and 11 bases from J, the gap between germline ends came to 14 bases. Germline CDR1 reads SQVTM; CDR2 reads ANQGSEA. This table comes from immunoSEQ multiplex PCR, and its TCRdb copy is limited to in-frame clones, with some not included. There are about 380,000 clones in the sample; 80% to 90% occur only once, and roughly 1.2% lies in the top ten. V is TRBV29-1 and J is TRBJ1-1; D remains unclear. Material: peripheral blood. The receptor was derived from a man in his forties with acute or convalescent COVID-19. The CDR3 protein is CSVARWADAFF. CDR3 coding DNA: TGCAGCGTTGCCCGCTGGGCCGACGCTTTCTTT.